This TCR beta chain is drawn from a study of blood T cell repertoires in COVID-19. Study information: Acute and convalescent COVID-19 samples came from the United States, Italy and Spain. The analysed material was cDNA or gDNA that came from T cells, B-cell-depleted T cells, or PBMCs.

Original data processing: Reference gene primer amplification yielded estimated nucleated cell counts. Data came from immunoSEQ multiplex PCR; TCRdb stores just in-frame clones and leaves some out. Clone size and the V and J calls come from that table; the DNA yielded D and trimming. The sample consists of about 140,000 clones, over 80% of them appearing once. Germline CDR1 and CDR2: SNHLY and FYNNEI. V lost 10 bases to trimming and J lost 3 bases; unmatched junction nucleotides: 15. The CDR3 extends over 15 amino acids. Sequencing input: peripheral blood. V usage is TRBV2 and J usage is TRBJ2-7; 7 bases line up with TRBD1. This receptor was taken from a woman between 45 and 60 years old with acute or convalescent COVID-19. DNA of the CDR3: TGTGCCATCGCTGGGGCCTGGGACAGCAACTACGAGCAGTACTTC. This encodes CAIAGAWDSNYEQYF. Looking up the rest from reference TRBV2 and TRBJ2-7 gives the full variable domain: EPEVTQTPSHQVTQMGQEVILRCVPISNHLYFYWYRQILGQKVEFLVSFYNNEISEKSEIFDDQFSVERPDGSNFTLKIRSTKLEDSAMYFCAIAGAWDSNYEQYFGPGTRLTVT.